This TCR beta chain emerged from a study of CD8 T cells in ankylosing spondylitis. Germline-derived CDR1 and CDR2 are SGHRS and YFSETQ. CDR3 size: 15 residues. The junction had 2 bases not matched to a gene; V was cut back by 1 base and J by 0 bases. The table lists this clonotype with a few counts. MiXCR, applied by TCRdb to the 5' RACE reads, yields one record per CDR3 protein. The data hold around 130,000 distinct CDR3 sequences, with approximately 15% observed a single time. This receptor was identified in a female donor with ankylosing spondylitis or in good health (not recorded which). Input material: blood, either unsorted or a sorted T cell fraction (not recorded which). This rearrangement joins TRBV5-1 to TRBJ2-7; 9 nucleotides align to TRBD2. For the CDR3, the DNA is TGCGCCAGCAGCTTGTCTAGCGGGGCCTCCTACGAGCAGTACTTC. It specifies CASSLSSGASYEQYF.